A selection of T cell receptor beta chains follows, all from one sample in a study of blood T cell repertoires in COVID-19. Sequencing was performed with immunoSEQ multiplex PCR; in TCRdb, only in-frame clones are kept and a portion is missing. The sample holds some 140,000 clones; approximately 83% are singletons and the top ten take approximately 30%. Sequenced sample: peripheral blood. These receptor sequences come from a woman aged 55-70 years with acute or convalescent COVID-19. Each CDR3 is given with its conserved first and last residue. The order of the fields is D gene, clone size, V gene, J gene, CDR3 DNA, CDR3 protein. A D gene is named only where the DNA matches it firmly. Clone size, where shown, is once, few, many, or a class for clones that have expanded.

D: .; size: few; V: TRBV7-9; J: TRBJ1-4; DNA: TGTGCCAGCAGCGGGATCCGGGACACCCATCCTTTGTTTTTT; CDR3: CASSGIRDTHPLFF
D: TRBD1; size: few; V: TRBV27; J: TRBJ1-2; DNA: TGTGCCAGCAGTGGGCGACAGGGGGCTATTGATGGCTACACCTTC; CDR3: CASSGRQGAIDGYTF
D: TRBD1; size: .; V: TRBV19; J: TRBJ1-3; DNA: TGTGCCAGTATCGGAACGGGACAGGGACTCTCTGGAAACACCATATATTTT; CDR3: CASIGTGQGLSGNTIYF
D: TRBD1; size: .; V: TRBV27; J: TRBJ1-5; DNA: TGTGCCAGCAGTACACAGGGGGTTGATCAGCCCCAGCATTTT; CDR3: CASSTQGVDQPQHF
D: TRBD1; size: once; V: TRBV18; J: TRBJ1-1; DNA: TGTGCCAGCTCACCACCCGGGACAGGGAACACTGAAGCTTTCTTT; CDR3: CASSPPGTGNTEAFF
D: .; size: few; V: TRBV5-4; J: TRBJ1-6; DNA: TGTGCCAGCAGCTTTGACGACAGGTTAACTTCACCCCTCCACTTT; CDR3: CASSFDDRLTSPLHF
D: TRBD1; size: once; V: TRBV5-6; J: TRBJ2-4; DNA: TGTGCCAGCAGCCCCCTCGGGACAGGGCCGCTAGCCAAAAACATTCAGTACTTC; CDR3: CASSPLGTGPLAKNIQYF
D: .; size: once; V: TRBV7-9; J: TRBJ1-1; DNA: TGTGCCAGCAGCTTAGGGCAACAGAACACTGAAGCTTTCTTT; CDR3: CASSLGQQNTEAFF
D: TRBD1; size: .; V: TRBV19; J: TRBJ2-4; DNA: TGTGCCAGTAGGGACAGGACGTCCGACAAAAACATTCAGTACTTC; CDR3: CASRDRTSDKNIQYF
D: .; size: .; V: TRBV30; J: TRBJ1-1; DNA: TGTGCCTGGAGTCCGGGACATCCCACGGCTTTCTTT; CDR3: CAWSPGHPTAFF
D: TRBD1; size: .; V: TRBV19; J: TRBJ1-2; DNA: TGTGCCAGTAGTATGGGACAGCGCTATGGCTACACCTTC; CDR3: CASSMGQRYGYTF
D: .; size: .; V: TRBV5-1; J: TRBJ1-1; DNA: TGCGCCAGCAGCTTCGGAGGGTTGGGCACTGAAGCTTTCTTT; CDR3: CASSFGGLGTEAFF
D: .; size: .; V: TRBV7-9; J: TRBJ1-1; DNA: TGTGCCAGCAGTCTAGAGGGGGGGACTGAAGCTTTCTTT; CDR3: CASSLEGGTEAFF
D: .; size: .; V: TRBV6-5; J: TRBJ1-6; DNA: TGTGCCAGCAGGTCCCCGGGTAATTCACCCCTCCACTTT; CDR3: CASRSPGNSPLHF
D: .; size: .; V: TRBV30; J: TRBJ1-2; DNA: TGTGCCTGGGGTTGGTTAGGAGGAGGTGGCTACACCTTC; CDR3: CAWGWLGGGGYTF
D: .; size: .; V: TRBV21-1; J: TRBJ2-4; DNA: TGTGCCAGCAGCAAAGCCCCTTCCTTTTCGGTTTGGACAGGCCCCGCCAAAAACATTCAGTACTTC; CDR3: CASSKAPSFSVWTGPAKNIQYF
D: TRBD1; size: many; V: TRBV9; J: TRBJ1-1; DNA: TGTGCCAGCAGCGTAGGTACAGGGGCGAACACTGAAGCTTTCTTT; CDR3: CASSVGTGANTEAFF
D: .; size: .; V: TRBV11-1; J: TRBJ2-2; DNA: TGTGCCATCCGGACAGATAAAACCGGGGAGCTGTTTTTT; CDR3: CAIRTDKTGELFF
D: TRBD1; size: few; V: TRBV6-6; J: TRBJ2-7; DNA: TGTGCCAGCAGTTACTCGATCCCCGACAGGGTCGAGCAGTACTTC; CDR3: CASSYSIPDRVEQYF
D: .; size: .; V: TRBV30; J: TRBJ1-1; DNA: TGTGCCTGGAGTGTACGCACTCCGCCCGTCGGGGCTTTCTTT; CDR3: CAWSVRTPPVGAFF
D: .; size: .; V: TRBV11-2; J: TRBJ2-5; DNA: TGTGCCAGCAGCTTTGACCGGCGGGAGACCCAGTACTTC; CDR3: CASSFDRRETQYF
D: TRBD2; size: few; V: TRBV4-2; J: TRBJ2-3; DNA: TGTGCCAGCAGCCGGACCATCGGGACTAGCGAGGATACGCAGTATTTT; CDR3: CASSRTIGTSEDTQYF
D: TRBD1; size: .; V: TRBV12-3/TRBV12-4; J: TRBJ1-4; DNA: TGTGCCAGCCACCCAGGGGGCGGTGAAAAACTGTTTTTT; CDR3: CASHPGGGEKLFF
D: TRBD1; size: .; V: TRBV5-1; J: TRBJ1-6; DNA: TGCGCCAGCAGTACAGGGGGCTTATCCTATAATTCACCCCTCCACTTT; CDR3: CASSTGGLSYNSPLHF
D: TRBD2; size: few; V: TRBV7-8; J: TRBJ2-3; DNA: TGTGCCAGCAGCCCCCCCCCGGGACTACGATCTAGCACAGATACGCAGTATTTT; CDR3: CASSPPPGLRSSTDTQYF